This T cell receptor (beta chain) was profiled in a study of T cell clonality in common variable immunodeficiency. Study-level points and caveats: CVID subjects had higher TCRbeta clonality than healthy controls, most marked in about a third. Reportedly, TCR beta sequences from common variable immunodeficiency showed fewer deletions and N-nucleotide insertions.

CDR1 and CDR2 from the germline V gene are SNHLY and FYNNEI. CDR3 length equals 16 residues. The V gene end was trimmed by 5 bases and the J gene end by 4 bases; junction bases not matched to a gene: 7. Clones were read by immunoSEQ multiplex PCR, and TCRdb kept only the in-frame ones, dropping some. The sample was found to contain about 25,000 clones, and every one recurs. As for this clone: Its antigen is undetermined. The read finishes 3 residues shy of the CDR3 end, and the germline J gene is used to complete it.

Reduced serum IgG, IgA and/or IgM plus specific antibody deficiency defined CVID. The sample taken for sequencing was peripheral blood mononuclear cells. This chain joins TRBV2 and TRBJ2-1, with 11 bases lining up with TRBD2. The receptor's source is a human donor with common variable immunodeficiency. The sequenced part of the CDR3 DNA is TGTGCCAGCAGTACCCGACTAGCGGGGATATACAATGAG. This codes for CASSTRLAGIYNE. The full CDR3 reads CASSTRLAGIYNEQFF.